This TCR beta chain emerged from a study of lymphopenia after photon versus proton radiotherapy (dated by TCRdb to the late 2010s). Background on the whole study: In patients with gastrointestinal tumors who developed high-grade lymphopenia, the study compared the immunological effects of photon radiation therapy with those of proton radiation therapy. The 15 to 25 patients in the cohort had gastrointestinal tumors, were treated with either photon or proton therapy, and subsequently developed lymphopenia. The study was designed to characterize how the impact on the immune system differs between the two radiation modalities.

This clone has only a few counts. Its antigen specificity is not known. The record has no base qualities; no much larger clone is one base away. Broader findings and caveats from the paper: After the lymphocyte count nadir, photon-treated repertoires showed oligoclonal expansion, especially of CD8+ Temra cells, which drove the drop in diversity. Proton-treated patients stayed relatively stable during treatment, while photon-treated patients lost naive T cells and TCR diversity and gained effector/memory populations. The authors looked at the survival association only in patients who died, and they framed better survival with proton therapy as a possibility rather than a demonstrated result. Across the cohort, a larger post-nadir drop in TCR diversity was inversely correlated with overall survival time among patients who died.

From its cysteine to its phenylalanine, the CDR3 spans 14 amino acids. Only the CDR3 DNA stays, 42 bases, in frame from base 1. V is trimmed back by 5 bases and J by 3 bases, and the junction contains 7 bases that no gene match accounts for. The germline V gene yields MDHEN for CDR1 and SYDVKM for CDR2. The protocol used for the library was the immunoSEQ multiplex PCR assay. T cell repertoires were profiled with deep sequencing of rearranged TCR beta loci together with multiparametric flow cytometry. The table was pulled from immuneACCESS by TCRdb, which kept in-frame rearrangements only. Such tables lose some clones; where checked, under half of the loss comes from unresolved V genes, and the rest has no known cause. The sample has 68,000 or so clones on record, roughly 91% of them singletons. Around 2.6% of the sample lies in the top ten.

The source was peripheral blood, collected from a patient treated with photon-based radiotherapy. The receptor chain draws on TRBV28 and TRBJ2-7; TRBD1 fits 7 bases in the junction. This receptor was identified in a woman aged 70-85 years with pancreatic cancer. This receptor carries the CDR3 CASSPLDRDYEQYF. The DNA reads as follows: TGTGCCAGCAGTCCCCTCGACAGGGACTACGAGCAGTACTTC.